Shown below are 10 T cell receptor beta chains from a single sample sequenced in a study of T cell responses to AZD1222 COVID-19 vaccine. Some clones are missing from TCRdb's copy, which holds only in-frame ones; the method was immunoSEQ multiplex PCR. This table has about 97,000 clones, about 88% appearing once. Sequenced material: peripheral blood, taken on day 0 of AZD1222 vaccination. Receptors originate from an adult in good health.

The rearrangement uses TRBV6-1 and TRBJ1-5; D unresolved. The germline gives CDR1 MNHNS, CDR2 SASEGT. The length of the CDR3 is 16 residues. Trimming cost V 2 bases and J 0 bases, with 11 bases left between them. Written as DNA, the CDR3 is TGTGCCAGCAGTGAAAAGGGTGTAGCTAGCAATCAGCCCCAGCATTTT. Protein product: CASSEKGVASNQPQHF.

The chain carries TRBV2 and TRBJ1-5; no firm D call. The length of the CDR3 is 13 residues. The germline CDR1 and CDR2 sequences are SNHLY and FYNNEI. V was trimmed by 2 bases and J by 9 bases, leaving 11 bases between them. The CDR3 DNA reads TGTGCCAGCAGTGAATCAGGCCGAGGGCCCCAGCATTTT. The encoded protein is CASSESGRGPQHF.

V is TRBV7-8 and J is TRBJ1-4; 8 nucleotides align to TRBD1. Looked up from germline, CDR1 is SGHVS and CDR2 is FQNEAQ. This CDR3 contains 17 residues. Trimming took 5 bases from V and 5 from J; bases not matched to a gene: 13. The CDR3 bases are TGTGCCAGCAGCCCCCACACCGGACAGGGCATAAATGAAAAACTGTTTTTT. This sequence encodes CASSPHTGQGINEKLFF.

The sample holds a few counts of this clone. This sequence joins TRBV30 and TRBJ1-1; 8 bases line up with TRBD1. Germline CDR1 and CDR2: GTSNPN and SVGIG (reference sequence). The ends lost 3 bases at V and 3 bases at J; junction bases unmatched: 3. The CDR3 consists of 13 residues. The CDR3 region is CAWRRQGYTEAFF. In DNA, the CDR3 is TGTGCCTGGAGGAGACAGGGGTACACTGAAGCTTTCTTT. The complete variable domain, with remaining parts taken from reference TRBV30 and TRBJ1-1, reads SQTIHQWPATLVQPVGSPLSLECTVEGTSNPNLYWYRQAAGRGLQLLFYSVGIGQISSEVPQNLSASRPQDRQFILSSKKLLLSDSGFYLCAWRRQGYTEAFFGQGTRLTVV.

The rearrangement links TRBV9 to TRBJ2-1; D tentatively reads TRBD1 or TRBD2 (7 bases each). V lost 10 bases to trimming and J lost 8 bases, with 19 bases between them. This CDR3 is 13 amino acids long. Germline CDR1 SGDLS, CDR2 YYNGEE. In DNA form, the CDR3 reads TGTGCCGCTCAGGGGGGGACTTTGGATGAGCAGTTCTTC. Amino acid sequence: CAAQGGTLDEQFF.

This clone appeared a few times. The V and J genes are TRBV13 and TRBJ1-2; TRBD1 might be the D (5 bases). Germline V lookup: CDR1 PRHDT, CDR2 FYEKMQ (reference sequence). This CDR3 is built from 15 residues. V lost 1 base and J lost 0, with 9 bases in between. CDR3 region: CASSLVTGANYGYTF. For the CDR3, the DNA is TGTGCCAGCAGCTTAGTAACAGGAGCTAACTATGGCTACACCTTC.

The genes are TRBV19 and TRBJ1-1; tentative D call: TRBD1 (5 bases). Germline CDR1 is LNHDA and CDR2 is SQIVND (reference sequence). The CDR3 loop spans 13 amino acids. V lost 3 bases and J 4 bases, leaving 9 bases between the germline ends. CDR3 protein: CASSMKGTTEAFF. In nucleotides, the CDR3 is TGTGCCAGTAGTATGAAGGGGACCACTGAAGCTTTCTTT.

The chain links TRBV5-1 to TRBJ2-7; D not certain. Germline lookup yields CDR1 SGHRS and CDR2 YFSETQ. The V end lost 0 bases, the J end lost 5 bases, and 9 bases lay between the germline ends. The CDR3 is made up of 13 amino acids. The CDR3 spells CASSLAGLHEQYF. CDR3 DNA sequence: TGCGCCAGCAGCTTGGCGGGTCTCCACGAGCAGTACTTC.

This chain connects TRBV20-1 to TRBJ1-5, with no clear D. Trimming cost V 3 bases and J 0 bases, with 9 bases left between them. CDR3 size: 14 residues. In germline, CDR1 is DFQATT, CDR2 SNEGSKA (reference sequence). CDR3 amino acids: CSASRLYSNQPQHF. The CDR3 nucleotides read TGCAGTGCTAGTCGTCTTTATAGCAATCAGCCCCAGCATTTT.

V is TRBV9 and J is TRBJ2-7; unclear D gene. The germline V and J ends were trimmed by 4 bases and 7 bases, with 12 bases remaining between them. The germline CDR1 and CDR2 sequences are SGDLS and YYNGEE. This CDR3 comprises 12 residues. The CDR3: CASSPSSGEQYF. The CDR3 DNA sequence: TGTGCCAGCAGCCCCTCGAGTGGAGAGCAGTACTTC.